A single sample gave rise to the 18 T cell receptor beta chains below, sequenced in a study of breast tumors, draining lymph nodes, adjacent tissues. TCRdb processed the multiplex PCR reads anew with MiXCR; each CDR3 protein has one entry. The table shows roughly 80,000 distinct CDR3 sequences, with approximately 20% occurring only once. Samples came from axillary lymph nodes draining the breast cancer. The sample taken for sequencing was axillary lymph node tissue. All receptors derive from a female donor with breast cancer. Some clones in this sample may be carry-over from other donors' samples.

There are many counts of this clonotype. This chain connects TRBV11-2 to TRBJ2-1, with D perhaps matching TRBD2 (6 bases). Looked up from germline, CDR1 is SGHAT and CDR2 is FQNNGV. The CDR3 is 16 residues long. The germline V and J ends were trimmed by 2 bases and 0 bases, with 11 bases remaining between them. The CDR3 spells CASSLNHGSSYNEQFF. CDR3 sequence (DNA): TGTGCCAGCAGCTTAAATCACGGGAGCTCCTACAATGAGCAGTTCTTC.

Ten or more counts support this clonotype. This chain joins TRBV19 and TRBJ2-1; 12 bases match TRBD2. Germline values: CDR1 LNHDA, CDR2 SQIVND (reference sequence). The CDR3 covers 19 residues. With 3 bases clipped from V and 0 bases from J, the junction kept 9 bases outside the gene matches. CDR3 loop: CASSIASGRAGVSYNEQFF. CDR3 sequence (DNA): TGTGCCAGTAGTATTGCTAGCGGGAGGGCCGGGGTCTCCTACAATGAGCAGTTCTTC.

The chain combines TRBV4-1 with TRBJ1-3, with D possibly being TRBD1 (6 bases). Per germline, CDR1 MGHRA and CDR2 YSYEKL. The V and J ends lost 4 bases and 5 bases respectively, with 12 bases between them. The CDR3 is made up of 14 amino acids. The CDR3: CASSLPGGRNTIYF. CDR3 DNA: TGCGCCAGCAGCCTCCCGGGGGGGCGAAACACCATATATTTT.

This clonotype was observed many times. CDR3 DNA: TGTGCCAGCAGTCCCCGCGAAAAACTGTTTTTT. The encoded protein is CASSPREKLFF. This chain links TRBV6-6 with TRBJ1-4, with D unclear. The CDR3 is made up of 11 amino acids. Trimming removed 5 bases from V and 8 bases from J, with 6 bases in between. Germline lookup yields CDR1 MNHNY and CDR2 SVGAGI (reference sequence).

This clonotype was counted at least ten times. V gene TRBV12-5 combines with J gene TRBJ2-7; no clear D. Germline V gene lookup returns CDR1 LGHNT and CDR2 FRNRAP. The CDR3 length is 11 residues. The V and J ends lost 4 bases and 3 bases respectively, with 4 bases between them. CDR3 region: CASGSHYEQYF. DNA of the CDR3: TGTGCTAGTGGTTCGCACTACGAGCAGTACTTC.

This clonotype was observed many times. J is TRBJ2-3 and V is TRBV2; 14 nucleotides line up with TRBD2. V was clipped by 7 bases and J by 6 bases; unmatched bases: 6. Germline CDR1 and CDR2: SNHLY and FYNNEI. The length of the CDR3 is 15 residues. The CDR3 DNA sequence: TGTGCCAGCACCGAGACTAGCGGGAGGGCGGATACGCAGTATTTT. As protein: CASTETSGRADTQYF. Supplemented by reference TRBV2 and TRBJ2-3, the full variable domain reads EPEVTQTPSHQVTQMGQEVILRCVPISNHLYFYWYRQILGQKVEFLVSFYNNEISEKSEIFDDQFSVERPDGSNFTLKIRSTKLEDSAMYFCASTETSGRADTQYFGPGTRLTVL.

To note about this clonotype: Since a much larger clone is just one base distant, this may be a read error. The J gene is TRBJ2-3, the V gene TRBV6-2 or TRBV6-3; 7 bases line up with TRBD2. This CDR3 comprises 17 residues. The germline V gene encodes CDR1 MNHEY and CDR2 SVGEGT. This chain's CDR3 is CASSYSKGLAATDTQCF. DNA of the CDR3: TGTGCCAGCAGTTACTCGAAAGGGCTAGCGGCCACAGATACGCAGTGTTTT.

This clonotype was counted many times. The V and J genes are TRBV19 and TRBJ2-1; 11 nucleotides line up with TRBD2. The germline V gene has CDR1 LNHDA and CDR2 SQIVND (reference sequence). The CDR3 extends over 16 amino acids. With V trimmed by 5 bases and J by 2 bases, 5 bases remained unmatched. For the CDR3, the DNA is TGTGCCAGTAGTTACTCGACTAGCGGGGCCTACAATGAGCAGTTCTTC. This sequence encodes CASSYSTSGAYNEQFF.

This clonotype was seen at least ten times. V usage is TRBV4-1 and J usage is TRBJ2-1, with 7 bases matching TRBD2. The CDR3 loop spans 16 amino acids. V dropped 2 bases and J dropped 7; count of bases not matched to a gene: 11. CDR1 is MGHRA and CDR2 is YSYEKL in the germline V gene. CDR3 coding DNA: TGCGCCAGCAGCCAACGGGTGGCGGGAGCTAGAAATGAGCAGTTCTTC. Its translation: CASSQRVAGARNEQFF.

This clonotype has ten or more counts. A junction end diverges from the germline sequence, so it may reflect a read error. CDR3: CASSPLGLGGSEQFF. CDR3 DNA: TGTGCTAGCAGCCCGTTGGGGCTAGGAGGTAGTGAGCAGTTCTTC. This chain links TRBV7-7 with TRBJ2-1, with D perhaps being TRBD1 or TRBD2 (5 bases each). The CDR3 sequence is 15 residues long. In germline, CDR1 is SSHAT, CDR2 FNYEAQ (reference sequence).

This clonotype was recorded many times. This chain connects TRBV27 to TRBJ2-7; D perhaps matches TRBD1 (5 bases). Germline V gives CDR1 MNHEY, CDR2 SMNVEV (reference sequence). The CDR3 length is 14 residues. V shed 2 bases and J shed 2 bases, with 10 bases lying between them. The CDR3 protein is CASSLEGVPYEQYF. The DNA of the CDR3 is TGTGCCAGCAGTTTAGAAGGGGTCCCCTACGAGCAGTACTTC.

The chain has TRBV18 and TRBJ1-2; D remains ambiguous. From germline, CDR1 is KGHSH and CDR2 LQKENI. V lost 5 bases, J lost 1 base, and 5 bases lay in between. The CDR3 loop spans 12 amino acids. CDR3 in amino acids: CASSNNNYGYTF. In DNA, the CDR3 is TGTGCCAGCTCAAACAATAACTATGGCTACACCTTC.

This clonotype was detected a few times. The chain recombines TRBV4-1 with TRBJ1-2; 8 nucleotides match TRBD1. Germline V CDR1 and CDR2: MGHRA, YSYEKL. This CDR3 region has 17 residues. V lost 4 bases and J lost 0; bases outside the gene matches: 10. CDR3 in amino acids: CASSPQGAGGSNYGYTF. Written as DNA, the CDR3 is TGCGCCAGCAGCCCCCAGGGGGCAGGGGGCTCTAACTATGGCTACACCTTC.

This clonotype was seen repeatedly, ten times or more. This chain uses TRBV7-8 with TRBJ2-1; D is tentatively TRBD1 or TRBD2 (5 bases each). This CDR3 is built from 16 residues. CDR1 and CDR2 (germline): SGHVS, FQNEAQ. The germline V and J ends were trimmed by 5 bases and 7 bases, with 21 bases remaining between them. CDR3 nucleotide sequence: TGTGCCAGCAGCACACGTCGACCGGGACCCCTGAATGAGCAGTTCTTC. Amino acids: CASSTRRPGPLNEQFF.

CDR3 protein: CASSFGSGGGQPQHF. The CDR3 nucleotides are TGTGCCAGCAGTTTTGGCTCAGGGGGCGGGCAGCCCCAGCATTTT. The chain has TRBV27 and TRBJ1-5; 8 bases are shared with TRBD1. The length of the CDR3 is 15 residues. Trimming cost V 3 bases and J 7 bases; bases outside gene matches: 8. Germline CDR1 and CDR2: MNHEY and SMNVEV (reference sequence).

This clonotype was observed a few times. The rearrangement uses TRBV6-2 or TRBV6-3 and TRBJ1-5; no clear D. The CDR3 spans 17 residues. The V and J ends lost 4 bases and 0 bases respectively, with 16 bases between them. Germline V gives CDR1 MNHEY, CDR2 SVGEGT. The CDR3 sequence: CASSLSQIKYSNQPQHF. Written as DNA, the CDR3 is TGTGCCAGCAGTTTGTCACAGATTAAGTATAGCAATCAGCCCCAGCATTTT.

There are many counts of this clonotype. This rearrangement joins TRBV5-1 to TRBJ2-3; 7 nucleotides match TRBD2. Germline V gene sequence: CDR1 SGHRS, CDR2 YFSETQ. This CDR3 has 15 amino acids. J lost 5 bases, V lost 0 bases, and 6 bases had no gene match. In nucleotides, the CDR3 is TGCGCCAGCAGCTTGGGGGGAGGGCGGCAAGATACGCAGTATTTT. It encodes CASSLGGGRQDTQYF.

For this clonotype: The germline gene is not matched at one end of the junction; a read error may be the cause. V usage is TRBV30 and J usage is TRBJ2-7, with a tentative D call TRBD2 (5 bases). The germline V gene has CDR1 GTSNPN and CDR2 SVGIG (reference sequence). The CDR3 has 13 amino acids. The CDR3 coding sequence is TGTGCCGGGAGTGTTGGGCTCTACTACGAGCAGTACTTC. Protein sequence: CAGSVGLYYEQYF.